This T cell receptor (beta chain) was identified during a study of OX40 agonist ivuxolimab in advanced cancers. Study-level background: Patients were infused with ivuxolimab every 2 weeks at 0.01 to 10 mg/kg. Patients receiving dose escalation had hepatocellular carcinoma, melanoma, renal cell or head and neck cancer.

Study conclusions and caveats: Low normalized clonal expansion also occurred in some nonresponding patients.

Sequencing was performed with immunoSEQ multiplex PCR; in TCRdb, only in-frame clones are kept and a portion is missing. This table has about 86,000 clones, about 90% appearing once. Blood was sampled at baseline, cycle 4 day 1, and cycle 7 day 1. This CDR3 comprises 14 residues. Germline trimming cut 5 bases from V and 6 bases from J; bases unmatched to any gene: 5. Germline values: CDR1 SNHLY, CDR2 FYNNEI. Concerning this clone: The antigen remains unidentified.

This sequence joins TRBV2 and TRBJ1-1, with TRBD1 matching over 11 bases. The sequence came from an adult with an advanced solid tumor such as melanoma, head and neck, liver or kidney cancer. Specimen: CD4+ or CD8+ T cells sorted from blood, collected in a trial of the OX40 agonist ivuxolimab. The CDR3 region has the DNA TGTGCCAGCAGTAACCGGGACAGGGGGGCTGAAGCTTTCTTT. Translating gives CASSNRDRGAEAFF. The full variable domain, in which reference TRBV2 and TRBJ1-1 provide the parts outside the CDR3, is EPEVTQTPSHQVTQMGQEVILRCVPISNHLYFYWYRQILGQKVEFLVSFYNNEISEKSEIFDDQFSVERPDGSNFTLKIRSTKLEDSAMYFCASSNRDRGAEAFFGQGTRLTVV.